Listed here are 30 T cell receptor beta chains from one sample, sequenced in a study of T cells in localized non-small cell lung cancer. Sequencing was performed with immunoSEQ multiplex PCR; in TCRdb, only in-frame clones are kept and a portion is missing. The table lists about 30,000 clones, approximately 90% of them singletons. The sample in question was peripheral blood, obtained before any cancer treatment. The receptors derive from a female donor of 60 years or more with stage III squamous cell lung carcinoma.

This chain connects TRBV30 to TRBJ2-5; the D is unclear. Germline CDR1 reads GTSNPN; CDR2 reads SVGIG (reference sequence). The CDR3 contains 12 residues. V was shortened by 4 bases and J by 0 bases, with 6 bases between the two germline ends. CDR3 coding DNA: TGTGCCTGGAACTGGTACCAAGAGACCCAGTACTTC. Encoded protein: CAWNWYQETQYF.

The chain uses TRBV9 and TRBJ1-4, with 10 bases identical to TRBD1. V shed 5 bases and J 3 bases; nucleotides not matched to a gene: 10. Per germline, CDR1 SGDLS and CDR2 YYNGEE. This CDR3 is 17 amino acids long. The CDR3 loop reads CASSRQGAKGANEKLFF. The CDR3 nucleotides read TGTGCCAGCAGTCGACAGGGGGCGAAGGGAGCTAATGAAAAACTGTTTTTT.

This clone was recorded a few times. This chain joins TRBV28 and TRBJ1-2; D gene ambiguous. The CDR3 spans 13 residues. Germline V lookup: CDR1 MDHEN, CDR2 SYDVKM. Trimming removed 3 bases from V and 1 base from J, with 6 bases in between. This chain's CDR3 is CASSFSNNYGYTF. The DNA for the CDR3 is TGTGCCAGCAGTTTTAGCAATAACTATGGCTACACCTTC.

The gene calls are TRBV18 and TRBJ2-3, with D possibly matching TRBD1 (6 bases). Between the trimmed V and J ends, which lost 3 bases and 0 bases, there was a span of 13 bases. The CDR3 loop spans 16 amino acids. Germline CDR1 is KGHSH and CDR2 is LQKENI. CDR3 nucleotide sequence: TGTGCCAGCTCACCCACCGGGACACCTAGCACAGATACGCAGTATTTT. This gives the protein CASSPTGTPSTDTQYF.

CDR3 residues: CASSLKGAPNTGELFF. The CDR3 nucleotides are TGTGCCAGCAGTTTAAAAGGGGCGCCTAACACCGGGGAGCTGTTTTTT. The chain links TRBV28 to TRBJ2-2, with D perhaps matching TRBD1 (5 bases). V was clipped by 2 bases and J by 2 bases, with 12 bases between them. The germline CDR1 and CDR2 sequences are MDHEN and SYDVKM. The CDR3 spans 16 residues. Supplemented by reference TRBV28 and TRBJ2-2, the full variable domain reads DVKVTQSSRYLVKRTGEKVFLECVQDMDHENMFWYRQDPGLGLRLIYFSYDVKMKEKGDIPEGYSVSREKKERFSLILESASTNQTSMYLCASSLKGAPNTGELFFGEGSRLTVL.

The rearrangement joins TRBV7-9 to TRBJ1-2; TRBD1 agrees at 10 bases. V trimming: 1 base; J trimming: 3 bases; junction bases outside the gene matches: 2. Germline V gives CDR1 SEHNR, CDR2 FQNEAQ (reference sequence). This CDR3 contains 15 residues. The CDR3 loop is CASSLGGTGDYGYTF. As DNA, the CDR3 is TGTGCCAGCAGCTTAGGAGGGACAGGGGACTATGGCTACACCTTC.

The chain uses TRBV7-8 and TRBJ2-3; D is unclear. The CDR3 covers 13 residues. Germline CDR1 is SGHVS and CDR2 is FQNEAQ. With 5 bases removed from V and 2 bases from J, the gap between germline ends came to 8 bases. In nucleotides, the CDR3 is TGTGCCAGCAGCACTACTAACACAGATACGCAGTATTTT. Residues: CASSTTNTDTQYF.

This chain connects TRBV18 to TRBJ2-2; D gene unclear. CDR1 and CDR2 from the germline V gene are KGHSH and LQKENI. The CDR3 is made up of 12 amino acids. With 2 bases removed from V and 8 bases from J, the gap between germline ends came to 6 bases. As DNA, the CDR3 is TGTGCCAGCTCACCAACCCCGGGGGAGCTGTTTTTT. Protein: CASSPTPGELFF. The full variable domain, rest sourced from reference TRBV18 and TRBJ2-2, is NAGVMQNPRHLVRRRGQEARLRCSPMKGHSHVYWYRQLPEEGLKFMVYLQKENIIDESGMPKERFSAEFPKEGPSILRIQQVVRGDSAAYFCASSPTPGELFFGEGSRLTVL.

This clone has just one count. The chain links TRBV5-6 to TRBJ2-1, with 9 bases fitting TRBD2. Germline CDR1 and CDR2: SGHDT and YYEEEE. With 0 bases clipped from V and 8 bases from J, the junction kept 6 bases outside the gene matches. The CDR3 spans 15 residues. The CDR3 DNA reads as TGTGCCAGCAGCTTGGAGGGGGAGCGGGAGGATGAGCAGTTCTTC. Amino acid sequence: CASSLEGEREDEQFF.

V usage is TRBV27 and J usage is TRBJ1-1, with 8 bases that match TRBD1. This CDR3 comprises 14 residues. CDR1 and CDR2 (germline): MNHEY, SMNVEV (reference sequence). The junction had 11 bases not matched to a gene; V was cut back by 8 bases and J by 6 bases. In DNA, the CDR3 is TGTGCCAGCCGACGAAACGGACAGGGAGCTGAAGCTTTCTTT. It encodes CASRRNGQGAEAFF.

The CDR3 loop reads CASRDGQGRIGSPLHF. CDR3 DNA sequence: TGTGCCAGCAGGGATGGACAGGGTAGGATCGGTTCACCCCTCCACTTT. The V call is TRBV2, the J call TRBJ1-6, with 8 bases matching TRBD1. The V and J ends lost 6 bases and 9 bases, in that order; junction bases with no gene match: 13. This CDR3 comprises 16 residues. Germline CDR1 and CDR2: SNHLY and FYNNEI.

This clone has a single count. This sequence joins TRBV7-2 and TRBJ1-2; 7 positions agree with TRBD1. The length of the CDR3 is 17 residues. The V gene's germline CDR1 is SGHTA and CDR2 FQGNSA. J lost 2 bases, V lost 2 bases, and 11 bases had no gene match. As DNA, the CDR3 is TGTGCCAGCAGCTTAATAGCCTGGACAGGTGGCAACTATGGCTACACCTTC. Encoded protein: CASSLIAWTGGNYGYTF.

The chain recombines TRBV29-1 with TRBJ2-2; D is undetermined. V dropped 4 bases and J dropped 6 bases, with 6 bases sitting between them. Germline-derived CDR1 and CDR2 are SQVTM and ANQGSEA. The CDR3 has 11 residues. CDR3 bases: TGCAGCGTTGGGTCGGCCGGGGAGCTGTTTTTT. Its translation: CSVGSAGELFF.

Written as DNA, the CDR3 is TGTGCCAGCAGCTTCCCAGTTGGAACAGATACGCAGTATTTT. Translated, it gives CASSFPVGTDTQYF. The chain joins TRBV7-9 to TRBJ2-3; D gene uncertain. V dropped 3 bases and J dropped 3 bases, with 10 bases sitting between them. The germline V gene has CDR1 SEHNR and CDR2 FQNEAQ (reference sequence). This CDR3 comprises 14 residues.

The V gene is TRBV6-5, the J gene TRBJ2-2, with D possibly being TRBD2 (5 bases). CDR1 and CDR2 (germline): MNHEY, SVGAGI. Trimming left V 6 bases short and J 3 bases short, with 14 bases between. This CDR3 has 15 residues. In DNA, the CDR3 is TGTGCCAGCAGCCCTCGGGGATCGTACACCGGGGAGCTGTTTTTT. Protein: CASSPRGSYTGELFF.

The V gene is TRBV28, the J gene TRBJ1-2; no reliable D call. V was pared by 5 bases and J by 7 bases, with 8 bases between. The CDR3 is made up of 11 amino acids. CDR1 and CDR2 from the germline V gene are MDHEN and SYDVKM. In DNA, the CDR3 is TGTGCCAGCAGTGCGGGTGCTGGCTACACCTTC. This sequence encodes CASSAGAGYTF.

The rearrangement links TRBV5-5 to TRBJ1-2; 7 bases fit TRBD1. CDR1 and CDR2 from the germline V gene are SGHKS and YYEKEE (reference sequence). The length of the CDR3 is 15 residues. With V trimmed by 4 bases and J by 4 bases, 10 bases remained unmatched. The CDR3 here is CASSPDRVSFYGYTF. The CDR3, as DNA: TGTGCCAGCAGCCCCGACAGGGTTTCATTCTATGGCTACACCTTC.

The J gene is TRBJ2-2, the V gene TRBV10-2, with a possible D match to TRBD2 (5 bases). V dropped 6 bases and J dropped 7 bases, with 15 bases sitting between them. Looked up from germline, CDR1 is WSHSY and CDR2 is SAAADI. This CDR3 comprises 14 residues. The CDR3 here is CASSAAAGIGELFF. The CDR3 DNA follows: TGCGCCAGCAGCGCGGCAGCCGGGATCGGGGAGCTGTTTTTT.

The chain joins TRBV20-1 to TRBJ2-5; D gene ambiguous. With 5 bases removed from V and 5 bases from J, the gap between germline ends came to 9 bases. The CDR3 covers 11 residues. CDR1 and CDR2 from the germline V gene are DFQATT and SNEGSKA (reference sequence). The CDR3 sequence is CSASTWETQYF. DNA for the CDR3: TGCAGTGCTTCTACGTGGGAGACCCAGTACTTC.

The rearrangement links TRBV7-9 to TRBJ2-2; 7 bases align to TRBD1. Trimming cost V 8 bases and J 5 bases; bases outside gene matches: 5. This CDR3 is built from 13 residues. CDR1 is SEHNR, CDR2 FQNEAQ, per germline (reference sequence). The CDR3 coding sequence is TGTGCCAGCGGGCGACAGGGTACCGGGGAGCTGTTTTTT. It translates to CASGRQGTGELFF.

V is TRBV12-1 and J is TRBJ2-7; the table's D call TRBD2 went unverified against the DNA. TRBV12-1 is a pseudogene locus. The length of the CDR3 is 14 residues. CDR3 DNA sequence: TGTGCCAGCAGAACAGCGGGGGGATCGGACGAGCAGTACTTC. It specifies CASRTAGGSDEQYF.

This clone occurred once. The V gene is TRBV10-3, the J gene TRBJ2-1; the D gene is possibly TRBD2 (6 bases). CDR3 size: 12 residues. From germline, CDR1 is ENHRY and CDR2 SYGVKD. The germline V and J ends were trimmed by 8 bases and 1 base, with 6 bases remaining between them. The CDR3 sequence: CAIGGSYNEQFF. The CDR3 DNA sequence: TGTGCCATCGGGGGGTCCTACAATGAGCAGTTCTTC.

The chain employs TRBV2 and TRBJ1-6, with D hard to call. The V end was cut by 6 bases, the J end by 0 bases, with 3 bases between. CDR3 length equals 13 residues. Germline CDR1 SNHLY, CDR2 FYNNEI. CDR3 loop: CASRDSYNSPLHF. The DNA for the CDR3 is TGTGCCAGCAGGGACTCCTATAATTCACCCCTCCACTTT.

The V call is TRBV7-3, the J call TRBJ2-1; D is uncertain. The CDR3 has 13 amino acids. The germline V gene encodes CDR1 SGHTA and CDR2 FQGTGA. V was cut by 8 bases and J by 4 bases, with 12 bases left in between. The CDR3 DNA follows: TGTGCCAGCGCACGAGGTTCGTACAATGAGCAGTTCTTC. Its translation is CASARGSYNEQFF.

The chain is built from TRBV9 and TRBJ2-2; 9 nucleotides match TRBD2. Germline assignment: CDR1 SGDLS and CDR2 YYNGEE. V shed 0 bases, J shed 1 base, and the junction held 7 bases outside the gene matches. The CDR3 spans 18 residues. CDR3 coding DNA: TGTGCCAGCAGCGTAGGGCGCGGCGGGGGGGTGAACACCGGGGAGCTGTTTTTT. This translates into CASSVGRGGGVNTGELFF.

CDR3 in DNA: TGTGCCAGCTCACCTTGGGGGGAGCACACCGGGGAGCTGTTTTTT. It encodes CASSPWGEHTGELFF. The chain combines TRBV18 with TRBJ2-2, with a weak D call TRBD2 (6 bases). V was pared by 3 bases and J by 3 bases, with 11 bases between. The germline V gene encodes CDR1 KGHSH and CDR2 LQKENI. The CDR3 loop spans 15 amino acids.

The rearrangement joins TRBV4-2 to TRBJ2-3; 8 bases are a match to TRBD2. This CDR3 has 18 residues. Germline V gene lookup returns CDR1 LGHNA and CDR2 YNFKEQ. Losses at the gene ends were 4 bases for V and 8 bases for J; bases not matched to a gene: 20. The CDR3 protein is CASSRQAPQAGVPGTQYF. The CDR3 DNA follows: TGTGCCAGCAGCCGACAGGCCCCTCAAGCGGGAGTTCCTGGTACGCAGTATTTT.

This chain connects TRBV7-8 to TRBJ1-1, with TRBD1 as a possible D gene (5 bases). CDR3 length equals 14 residues. Germline CDR1 reads SGHVS; CDR2 reads FQNEAQ. V gave up 4 bases and J gave up 5 bases, with 14 bases separating them. CDR3 in DNA: TGTGCCAGCAGCTCCTCCGACGGGGGGACTGAAGCTTTCTTT. This encodes CASSSSDGGTEAFF.

V usage is TRBV5-1 and J usage is TRBJ2-1; 8 nucleotides match TRBD2. The CDR3 spans 16 residues. With V trimmed by 8 bases and J by 2 bases, 12 bases remained unmatched. Germline V gives CDR1 SGHRS, CDR2 YFSETQ. The CDR3 loop reads CARKTSATPTYNEQFF. Written as DNA, the CDR3 is TGCGCCAGAAAGACTAGCGCGACACCGACCTACAATGAGCAGTTCTTC. The whole variable domain, remainder taken from reference TRBV5-1 and TRBJ2-1, is KAGVTQTPRYLIKTRGQQVTLSCSPISGHRSVSWYQQTPGQGLQFLFEYFSETQRNKGNFPGRFSGRQFSNSRSEMNVSTLELGDSALYLCARKTSATPTYNEQFFGPGTRLTVL.

V and J are TRBV28 and TRBJ2-7, with 7 nucleotides matching TRBD1. Germline V CDR1 and CDR2: MDHEN, SYDVKM. The CDR3 is 14 residues long. V lost 5 bases to trimming and J lost 3 bases; unmatched junction nucleotides: 7. CDR3 nucleotide sequence: TGTGCCAGCAGTACGACAGGGAAAGGCTACGAGCAGTACTTC. Protein sequence: CASSTTGKGYEQYF. Full variable domain (remainder filled in from reference TRBV28 and TRBJ2-7): DVKVTQSSRYLVKRTGEKVFLECVQDMDHENMFWYRQDPGLGLRLIYFSYDVKMKEKGDIPEGYSVSREKKERFSLILESASTNQTSMYLCASSTTGKGYEQYFGPGTRLTVT.